These 7 T cell receptor beta chains came from one sample sequenced in a study of cytomegalovirus exposure and HLA in healthy donors (dated by TCRdb to about 2017). The library was generated by the immunoSEQ multiplex PCR assay. The multiplex PCR relied on a mix of 60 forward primers for TCR Vbeta segments and 13 reverse primers for TCR Jbeta segments. Sourced from immuneACCESS, this table was stored by TCRdb with only in-frame sequences that have V and J called. A share of the clones is absent; for the studies checked, an unresolved V gene accounts for under half, and the remainder has no known explanation. This sample gives roughly 190,000 clones in total; about 81% of them show up just once. Of the sample, approximately 0.8% is held by the ten largest clones. The specimen sequenced was PBMCs. The source of these receptors is a woman under 30 in good health and CMV-seronegative.

This clone was counted only a few times. The chain links TRBV6-1 to TRBJ2-3; 14 bases fit TRBD2. The J segment lost 4 bases and the V segment lost 7 bases, leaving 4 bases of the junction unmatched. Germline V gives CDR1 MNHNS, CDR2 SASEGT. The CDR3 runs to 15 residues. CDR3 loop: CASKGTSGSADTQYF. CDR3 DNA: TGTGCCAGCAAAGGGACTAGCGGGAGTGCAGATACGCAGTATTTT.

This clone was found a few times. The chain joins TRBV15 to TRBJ2-2; D may be TRBD2 (6 bases). Germline CDR1 LNHNV, CDR2 YYDKDF (reference sequence). The CDR3 is 14 residues long. The V end lost 1 base, the J end lost 7 bases, and 10 bases lay between the germline ends. The CDR3 reads CATSRGGVGGELFF. CDR3 DNA: TGTGCCACCAGCAGAGGGGGGGTTGGCGGGGAGCTGTTTTTT.

The rearrangement links TRBV7-8 to TRBJ1-5, with D maybe TRBD1 (5 bases). CDR3 length: 16 residues. Germline V gene data show CDR1 as SGHVS and CDR2 as FQNEAQ. The V end was cut by 1 base, the J end by 3 bases, with 13 bases between. CDR3 DNA: TGTGCCAGCAGCTTAGTATGGGCAGGGCCCAATCAGCCCCAGCATTTT. Translating gives CASSLVWAGPNQPQHF.

The chain employs TRBV25-1 and TRBJ1-6; 8 bases are a match to TRBD1. After removal of 3 bases from V and 10 bases from J, the junction contained 5 bases not matched to a gene. This CDR3 is built from 14 residues. Germline-derived CDR1 and CDR2 are MGHDK and SYGVNS. CDR3 in amino acids: CASSDDRGTSPLHF. The CDR3 DNA reads as TGTGCCAGCAGTGATGACAGGGGAACCTCACCCCTCCACTTT.

Here the CDR3 DNA reads TGTGCCAGCTCCCCCGGTCTCAGGTTCCCCTACCAGTACTTC. The encoded protein is CASSPGLRFPYQYF. V gene TRBV18 combines with J gene TRBJ2-7, with D unclear. V lost 6 bases and J lost 10, with 22 bases in between. The CDR3 is 14 residues long. CDR1 KGHSH and CDR2 LQKENI come from the germline V gene.

J is TRBJ1-4 and V is TRBV15, with D perhaps matching TRBD1 (5 bases). In germline, CDR1 is LNHNV, CDR2 YYDKDF (reference sequence). The length of the CDR3 is 15 residues. The V end was cut by 1 base, the J end by 6 bases, with 12 bases between. CDR3 sequence (DNA): TGTGCCACCAGCAGAGGGCAGGGTGAATATGAAAAACTGTTTTTT. It specifies CATSRGQGEYEKLFF.

The rearrangement uses TRBV7-9 and TRBJ2-5; 8 bases are shared with TRBD1. The J call is doubtful: the DNA matches TRBJ2-7 better. The CDR3 totals 15 residues. CDR1 and CDR2 from the germline V gene are SEHNR and FQNEAQ (reference sequence). CDR3: CASSLLPTGENEQYF. DNA for the CDR3: TGTGCCAGCAGCTTATTACCGACAGGGGAAAACGAGCAGTACTTC.